This TCR beta chain was recovered during a study of blood T cell repertoires in COVID-19. Original handling: From reference gene primer amplification, estimates of nucleated cell counts were derived. Profiling relied on immunoSEQ multiplex PCR, and the TCRdb table lists in-frame clones only, not all of them. V and J calls and clone size come straight from that table; D and trimming were deduced from the DNA. The table has about 41,000 clones, 70% to 90% seen once; the top ten hold about 4%. With 1 base removed from V and 7 bases from J, the gap between germline ends came to 8 bases. The CDR3 consists of 11 residues. The V gene's germline CDR1 is GTSNPN and CDR2 SVGIG (reference sequence). This clone occurred a few times.

This sequence originates from a man between 60 and 75 years old with acute or convalescent COVID-19. Sequencing was carried out using peripheral blood. The chain recombines TRBV30 with TRBJ2-7; D is undetermined. The CDR3 here is CAWSGGSEQYF. The CDR3 region has the DNA TGTGCCTGGAGTGGCGGTTCGGAGCAGTACTTC.